The 27 T cell receptor beta chains in this list originate from one sample, sequenced in a study of cytomegalovirus exposure and HLA in healthy donors. The primer mix had 60 Vbeta and 13 Jbeta primers. Using immunoSEQ multiplex PCR, the repertoire was profiled, and TCRdb retains in-frame clones only, with some absent. This table has 100,000 to 150,000 clones, 60% to 75% appearing once. The material sequenced was PBMCs. All receptors come from a woman between 35 and 50 years old in good health and CMV-seropositive.

This rearrangement joins TRBV29-1 to TRBJ2-7, with D possibly matching TRBD2 (6 bases). The CDR3 runs 11 residues. The V and J ends lost 5 bases and 4 bases respectively, with 9 bases between them. Germline CDR1 reads SQVTM; CDR2 reads ANQGSEA. The CDR3 DNA is TGCAGCGTTATGGGGGGTTACGAGCAGTACTTC. Protein sequence: CSVMGGYEQYF.

V and J are TRBV19 and TRBJ1-1; 9 positions agree with TRBD1. This CDR3 is 16 amino acids long. Germline V lookup: CDR1 LNHDA, CDR2 SQIVND (reference sequence). J was trimmed by 3 bases and V by 8 bases; bases with no gene match: 13. The CDR3 reads CASGVPGQGFHTEAFF. The CDR3 coding sequence is TGTGCCAGTGGCGTCCCGGGACAGGGTTTCCACACTGAAGCTTTCTTT.

This chain links TRBV4-2 with TRBJ1-2; weak D call: TRBD1 (6 bases). Germline CDR1 LGHNA, CDR2 YNFKEQ. V was trimmed by 0 bases and J by 8 bases, leaving 10 bases between them. The CDR3 runs 13 residues. CDR3 in amino acids: CASSQETGGGYTF. As DNA, the CDR3 is TGTGCCAGCAGCCAAGAGACAGGCGGCGGCTACACCTTC.

The genes are TRBV6-1 and TRBJ2-7; 9 bases agree with TRBD1. The CDR3 length is 15 residues. Looked up from germline, CDR1 is MNHNS and CDR2 is SASEGT. V shed 4 bases and J 6 bases; nucleotides not matched to a gene: 10. CDR3 sequence reads: CASSAGQGQLREQYF. The CDR3 DNA sequence: TGTGCCAGCAGTGCGGGACAGGGTCAACTTCGCGAGCAGTACTTC.

This sequence joins TRBV9 and TRBJ2-3; no clear D gene. V lost 4 bases and J 5 bases, leaving 8 bases between the germline ends. The germline V gene encodes CDR1 SGDLS and CDR2 YYNGEE. This CDR3 region has 12 residues. Written as DNA, the CDR3 is TGTGCCAGCAGCAGTACGGTAGATACGCAGTATTTT. It yields the protein CASSSTVDTQYF.

The rearrangement uses TRBV27 and TRBJ1-1; a weak D match, TRBD1 (6 bases). Germline assignment: CDR1 MNHEY and CDR2 SMNVEV (reference sequence). V lost 2 bases, J lost 5 bases, and 18 bases lay in between. The CDR3 is 16 residues long. The CDR3 region is CASSLKDGRGGTEAFF. The CDR3, as DNA: TGTGCCAGCAGTTTAAAAGATGGCAGGGGAGGGACTGAAGCTTTCTTT.

The chain carries TRBV6-1 and TRBJ2-7; weak D call: TRBD2 (6 bases). This CDR3 has 15 residues. Germline CDR1 is MNHNS and CDR2 is SASEGT. The V gene lost 5 bases and the J gene lost 1 base, with 15 bases spanning the gap. The CDR3 DNA reads TGTGCCAGCAGTTTCCCTATGGAGGGTTCCTACGAGCAGTACTTC. Its protein is CASSFPMEGSYEQYF.

Points on this clone: A junction end diverges from the germline sequence, so it may reflect a read error. The CDR3 DNA follows: TGTGCCACCAGCAGAGACAGGGGGAAAGACACAGGTACGCAGTATTTT. Translated: CATSRDRGKDTGTQYF. V is TRBV15 and J is TRBJ2-3, with 7 positions matching TRBD1. Germline V gives CDR1 LNHNV, CDR2 YYDKDF (reference sequence). This CDR3 comprises 16 residues.

The rearrangement joins TRBV11-2 to TRBJ1-1; TRBD1 agrees at 7 bases. Germline V CDR1 and CDR2: SGHAT, FQNNGV. The CDR3 totals 14 residues. The V segment lost 0 bases and the J segment 8 bases; nucleotides outside the gene matches: 6. The DNA for the CDR3 is TGTGCCAGCAGCTTAGAACCGGGACAGAGGGAAGCTTTCTTT. This translates into CASSLEPGQREAFF.

The chain joins TRBV6-1 to TRBJ2-1, with TRBD2 matching 13 bases. CDR3 length: 15 residues. The germline V gene encodes CDR1 MNHNS and CDR2 SASEGT. V shed 1 base and J 6 bases; nucleotides not matched to a gene: 0. DNA for the CDR3: TGTGCCAGCAGTGAAGGGACTAGCGGGAGCAATGAGCAGTTCTTC. It is translated as CASSEGTSGSNEQFF.

CDR3 nucleotides: TGTGCCAGCAGTCCGGGACAAACTAATGAAAAACTGTTTTTT. Residues: CASSPGQTNEKLFF. This chain uses TRBV6-5 with TRBJ1-4; a weak D match, TRBD1 (6 bases). The CDR3 loop spans 14 amino acids. Germline values: CDR1 MNHEY, CDR2 SVGAGI. V lost 5 bases and J 1 base, leaving 8 bases between the germline ends.

This clone was seen just once. This chain joins TRBV9 and TRBJ2-3, with D unresolved. V lost 6 bases and J lost 5, with 13 bases in between. The germline gives CDR1 SGDLS, CDR2 YYNGEE. The CDR3 contains 13 residues. The CDR3 nucleotides read TGTGCCAGCAACCTAGTAACCGGAGATACGCAGTATTTT. It yields the protein CASNLVTGDTQYF.

This sequence joins TRBV6-1 and TRBJ1-4; TRBD1 agrees at 7 bases. This CDR3 contains 17 residues. The junction had 10 bases not matched to a gene; V was cut back by 3 bases and J by 3 bases. Germline V lookup: CDR1 MNHNS, CDR2 SASEGT. CDR3 nucleotides: TGTGCCAGCAGTGACCGACAGGGTAGAGGGGCTAATGAAAAACTGTTTTTT. Encoded protein: CASSDRQGRGANEKLFF.

This clone was counted once. The rearrangement uses TRBV4-3 and TRBJ2-7; 7 bases are a match to TRBD1. The CDR3 runs 14 residues. V lost 0 bases, J lost 3 bases, and 2 bases stayed unmatched. Germline lookup yields CDR1 LGHNA and CDR2 YSLEER. CDR3: CASSQDRQGYEQYF. The DNA for the CDR3 is TGCGCCAGCAGCCAAGATAGACAGGGCTACGAGCAGTACTTC.

The chain is built from TRBV6-5 and TRBJ2-3; D is perhaps TRBD1 (6 bases). The CDR3 extends over 14 amino acids. Germline-derived CDR1 and CDR2 are MNHEY and SVGAGI. The germline V and J ends were trimmed by 5 bases and 3 bases, with 12 bases remaining between them. This chain's CDR3 is CASSEDRTTDTQYF. Here the CDR3 DNA reads TGTGCCAGCAGTGAAGACAGGACGACAGATACGCAGTATTTT.

This chain links TRBV6-1 with TRBJ1-2; 8 bases map to TRBD1. J lost 10 bases, V lost 5 bases, and 9 bases had no gene match. Germline assignment: CDR1 MNHNS and CDR2 SASEGT. The CDR3 covers 13 residues. The DNA of the CDR3 is TGTGCCAGCAGTACCCCGGGACAGGAGCTCTACACCTTC. Protein: CASSTPGQELYTF.

In its sample, this clone was seen a few times. The sample carries other DNA sequences with the same CDR3. The rearrangement joins TRBV28 to TRBJ2-5, with 10 bases lining up with TRBD2. Germline-derived CDR1 and CDR2 are MDHEN and SYDVKM. This CDR3 spans 17 amino acids. V lost 4 bases and J lost 5; bases outside the gene matches: 13. CDR3: CASSSLPRGSGGETQYF. Written as DNA, the CDR3 is TGTGCCAGCAGTTCGTTACCCCGGGGTAGCGGGGGGGAGACCCAGTACTTC.

The V and J genes are TRBV28 and TRBJ2-7, with D perhaps matching TRBD2 (5 bases). The V gene's germline CDR1 is MDHEN and CDR2 SYDVKM. The ends were cut back, 5 bases at V and 6 bases at J, with 20 bases in the middle. The CDR3 contains 15 residues. The CDR3 here is CASSPPGPGRGEQYF. CDR3 bases: TGTGCCAGCAGTCCACCCGGCCCAGGTCGGGGCGAGCAGTACTTC. The variable domain in full, completed from reference TRBV28 and TRBJ2-7, reads DVKVTQSSRYLVKRTGEKVFLECVQDMDHENMFWYRQDPGLGLRLIYFSYDVKMKEKGDIPEGYSVSREKKERFSLILESASTNQTSMYLCASSPPGPGRGEQYFGPGTRLTVT.

J is TRBJ2-5 and V is TRBV9; 14 bases are a match to TRBD2. Germline V lookup: CDR1 SGDLS, CDR2 YYNGEE. Unmatched junction bases numbered 8, after V lost 4 bases and J lost 3 bases. The CDR3 totals 17 residues. The CDR3 DNA sequence: TGTGCCAGCAGCTCCTCCGGGACTAGCGGGGGAAAAGAGACCCAGTACTTC. Translated: CASSSSGTSGGKETQYF.

The table lists this clone with a count of one. The chain links TRBV19 to TRBJ1-3, with 8 bases matching TRBD1. J was trimmed by 2 bases and V by 3 bases; bases with no gene match: 3. The CDR3 sequence is 15 residues long. The V gene's germline CDR1 is LNHDA and CDR2 SQIVND (reference sequence). This chain's CDR3 is CASSIQQGAGNTIYF. DNA of the CDR3: TGTGCCAGTAGTATCCAACAGGGGGCTGGAAACACCATATATTTT.

This sequence joins TRBV5-1 and TRBJ1-4; tentatively, D is TRBD1 (5 bases). V was trimmed by 0 bases and J by 0 bases, leaving 12 bases between them. Per the germline V gene, CDR1 is SGHRS and CDR2 is YFSETQ. The CDR3 runs to 17 residues. The CDR3 protein is CASSLGQSRATNEKLFF. CDR3 in DNA: TGCGCCAGCAGCTTGGGACAGTCAAGGGCAACTAATGAAAAACTGTTTTTT.

The chain is built from TRBV9 and TRBJ2-1, with 7 bases aligning to TRBD2. J gave up 8 bases and V 2 bases, and 7 bases lay outside the gene matches. CDR1 is SGDLS, CDR2 YYNGEE, per germline. The length of the CDR3 is 14 residues. The CDR3 spells CASSVGGSIDEQFF. The CDR3 nucleotides are TGTGCCAGCAGCGTTGGCGGGAGCATTGATGAGCAGTTCTTC.

The rearrangement joins TRBV5-6 to TRBJ2-7; 10 bases match TRBD2. V was pared by 1 base and J by 6 bases, with 4 bases of the junction left unmatched. CDR1 is SGHDT and CDR2 is YYEEEE in the germline V gene. This CDR3 comprises 14 residues. The CDR3 here is CASSLTSGMGEQYF. The CDR3 coding sequence is TGTGCCAGCAGCTTGACTAGCGGGATGGGCGAGCAGTACTTC.

This clone was counted once. The chain links TRBV9 to TRBJ2-2; 12 nucleotides match TRBD2. V was pared by 9 bases and J by 2 bases, with 8 bases of the junction left unmatched. The germline gives CDR1 SGDLS, CDR2 YYNGEE. There are 16 residues in the CDR3. CDR3 nucleotide sequence: TGTGCCACCTCGACTAGCGGGAGCCCAAACACCGGGGAGCTGTTTTTT. This sequence encodes CATSTSGSPNTGELFF.

The chain has TRBV5-1 and TRBJ1-2; D perhaps matches TRBD1 (6 bases). This CDR3 is 16 amino acids long. V gave up 4 bases and J gave up 2 bases, with 18 bases separating them. Germline CDR1 and CDR2: SGHRS and YFSETQ. Here the CDR3 DNA reads TGCGCCAGCAGCACGCAACAGGGTAATTTGAACTATGGCTACACCTTC. It encodes CASSTQQGNLNYGYTF.

This chain connects TRBV19 to TRBJ1-2; 11 positions match TRBD1. Trimming cost V 1 base and J 4 bases; bases outside gene matches: 11. This CDR3 is 18 amino acids long. In germline, CDR1 is LNHDA, CDR2 SQIVND (reference sequence). The CDR3 DNA reads TGTGCCAGTAGTATAGGCCCTATCCGGGACAGGGGGACCTATGGCTACACCTTC. It is translated as CASSIGPIRDRGTYGYTF.

The chain combines TRBV27 with TRBJ2-7; possible D gene TRBD2, 6 bases. There are 13 residues in the CDR3. Germline lookup yields CDR1 MNHEY and CDR2 SMNVEV (reference sequence). Trimming took 1 base from V and 5 from J, leaving 9 bases between them. CDR3 in DNA: TGTGCCAGCAGTTTATTCGGGGGTCACGAGCAGTACTTC. Translated: CASSLFGGHEQYF.